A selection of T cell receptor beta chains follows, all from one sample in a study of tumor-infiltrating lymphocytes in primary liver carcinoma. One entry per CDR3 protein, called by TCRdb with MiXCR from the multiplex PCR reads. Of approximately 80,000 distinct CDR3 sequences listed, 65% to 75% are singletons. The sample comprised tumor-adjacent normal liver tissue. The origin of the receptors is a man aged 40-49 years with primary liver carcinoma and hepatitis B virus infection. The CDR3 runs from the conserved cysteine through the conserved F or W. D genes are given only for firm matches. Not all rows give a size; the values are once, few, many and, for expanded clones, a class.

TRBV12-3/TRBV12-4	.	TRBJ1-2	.	TGCGCCAGCTCCCGCCAGGGTGGAAACTGTGGCTACACCTTC	CASSRQGGNCGYTF
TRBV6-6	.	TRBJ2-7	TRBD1	TGTGCCAGCTGTCCGCGACAGGGACCGTTCTACGAGCAGTACTTC	CASCPRQGPFYEQYF
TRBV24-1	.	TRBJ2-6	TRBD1	TGTGCCACCAGTGATTGGAGGACAGGGGGCTTTGGGACCAACGTCCTGACTTTC	CATSDWRTGGFGTNVLTF
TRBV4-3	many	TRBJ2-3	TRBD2	TGCGCCAGCAGCCAAGTTTTAGTGTGGCGGGAGGGAAGGACAGATACGCAGTATTTT	CASSQVLVWREGRTDTQYF
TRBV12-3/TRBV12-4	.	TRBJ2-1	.	TGTGCCGGCAGTTTAGGACTATCGGAGTTCTTC	CAGSLGLSEFF
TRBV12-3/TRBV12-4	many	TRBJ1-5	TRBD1	TGTGCCAGCAGTTGGGACAGGGGGCTAGTTCAGCCCCAGCATTTT	CASSWDRGLVQPQHF
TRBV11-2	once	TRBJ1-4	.	TGTGCCAGCAGTCCCGGCATAGCTCCAACTAATGAAAAATGGTTTTTT	CASSPGIAPTNEKWFF
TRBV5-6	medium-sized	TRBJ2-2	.	TGTGCCAGCAGCCCAGGGTTCGCGAACACCGGGGAGCTGTTTTTT	CASSPGFANTGELFF
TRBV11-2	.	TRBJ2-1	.	TGTGCCGGCAGCTTAAATAGTGTGGGGTACAGTGAGCAGTTCTTC	CAGSLNSVGYSEQFF
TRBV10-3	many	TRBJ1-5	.	TGTGCCATCAGTGAGGGTACTGGCAATCAGCCCCAGCATTTT	CAISEGTGNQPQHF
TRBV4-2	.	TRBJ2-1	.	TGTGCCAGCAGCCAAGATGAAGGGAAGGCTCTCGACAATGAGCAGTTCTTC	CASSQDEGKALDNEQFF
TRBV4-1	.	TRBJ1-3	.	TGCGCTAGCAGCCAAGATCATGGAGACACCATATATTTT	CASSQDHGDTIYF
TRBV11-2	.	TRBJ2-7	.	TGTGCCAGCTGCCCCGGCGGGGCTCTACCCTACGAGCAGTACTTC	CASCPGGALPYEQYF
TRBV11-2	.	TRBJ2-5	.	TGTACCAGCAGCTTAGTTCTGGACGAGACCCAATACTTC	CTSSLVLDETQYF
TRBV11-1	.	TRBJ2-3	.	TGTGCTAGCAGCTGGAGTGAGGCGGATACGCAGTACTTT	CASSWSEADTQYF
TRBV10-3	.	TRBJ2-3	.	TGTGCCTCGCGCCTTCTGATGACAGATACGCAGTATTTT	CASRLLMTDTQYF
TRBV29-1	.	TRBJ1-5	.	TGCGGCGTTGTGTTTGCGGGAGCTTCAGCCCAGCATTTT	CGVVFAGASAQHF
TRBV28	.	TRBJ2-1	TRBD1	TGTGCCAGCAAGACAGGGTTGGGAGAGTACAATGAGCAGTTCTTC	CASKTGLGEYNEQFF
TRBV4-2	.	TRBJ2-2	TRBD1	TGTGCCAGCAGCACAGGGGGTTACACCGGGGAGTTGCTCTTT	CASSTGGYTGELLF
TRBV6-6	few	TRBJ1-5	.	TGTGCCAGCAGTGGATTTAGCAATCAGCCCCAGCATTTT	CASSGFSNQPQHF
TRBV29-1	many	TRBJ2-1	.	TGCAGCGTTGTGGCGGGTGAGCAGTTCTTC	CSVVAGEQFF
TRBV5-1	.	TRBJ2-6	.	TGCGCCAGCAGCCTCCCTGGGGCCAACATCCTGACTTTC	CASSLPGANILTF
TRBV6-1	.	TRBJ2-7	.	TGTGCCAGCAAGGGCACGGGATTACCCTACGAGCAGTACTTC	CASKGTGLPYEQYF
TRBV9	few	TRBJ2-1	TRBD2	TGTGCCAGCAGCCTTGATGGGCTAGCGGGCCACAATGAGCAGTTCTTC	CASSLDGLAGHNEQFF
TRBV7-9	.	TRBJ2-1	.	TGTACCAGCAGCGTCCCGGGCGCCAGCGCCTACAATGAGCAGTTCTTC	CTSSVPGASAYNEQFF